Following are 6 T cell receptor beta chains from one sample sequenced in a study of T cell repertoires in cytomegalovirus infection. TCRdb re-derived calls from the reads in MiXCR, one entry per CDR3 protein. The sample lists roughly 250,000 distinct CDR3 sequences, 9% to 15% occurring once. Sequenced: PBMCs. The origin of the receptors is a human donor in good health (CMV status not recorded). Some clones in this sample may be carry-over from other donors' samples.

This clonotype was seen a few times. The chain has TRBV29-1 and TRBJ1-1; D not certain. The germline V and J ends were trimmed by 4 bases and 4 bases, with 13 bases remaining between them. Germline V CDR1 and CDR2: SQVTM, ANQGSEA. This CDR3 spans 13 amino acids. CDR3 bases: TGCAGCGTTGTTTTGGCTGTGGGCACTGAAGCTTTCTTT. It yields the protein CSVVLAVGTEAFF.

The chain recombines TRBV6-2 or TRBV6-3 with TRBJ2-7; D uncertain. V was shortened by 5 bases and J by 6 bases, with 11 bases between the two germline ends. This CDR3 is built from 12 residues. Per the germline V gene, CDR1 is MNHEY and CDR2 is SVGEGT. CDR3 loop: CASSQANFEQYF. The DNA for the CDR3 is TGTGCCAGCAGTCAAGCGAATTTCGAGCAGTACTTC.

This clonotype was counted at least ten times. J is TRBJ2-2 and V is TRBV11-3, with 8 bases aligning to TRBD1. The trim removed 5 bases at V and 6 bases at J, leaving 17 bases unmatched. Germline CDR1 SGHNT, CDR2 YENEEA. This CDR3 has 18 residues. CDR3 amino acids: CASSNPAGQGGSSGELFF. In nucleotides, the CDR3 is TGTGCCAGCAGCAATCCCGCCGGACAGGGTGGTTCGTCCGGGGAGCTGTTTTTT.

The sample holds a few counts of this clonotype. The J gene is TRBJ1-4, the V gene TRBV7-9; 7 positions agree with TRBD1. The CDR3 is 17 amino acids. With V trimmed by 4 bases and J by 1 base, 9 bases remained unmatched. The germline V gene encodes CDR1 SEHNR and CDR2 FQNEAQ (reference sequence). CDR3 loop: CASSSRQGGLTNEKLFF. The CDR3 DNA reads TGTGCCAGCAGCTCGCGACAGGGAGGCTTAACTAATGAAAAACTGTTTTTT.

The chain carries TRBV5-1 and TRBJ1-2; 8 bases fit TRBD1. Germline CDR1 SGHRS, CDR2 YFSETQ. CDR3 length: 15 residues. V was pared by 4 bases and J by 8 bases, with 13 bases of the junction left unmatched. The CDR3 reads CASSPTGDVIVGYTF. CDR3 nucleotide sequence: TGCGCCAGCAGCCCGACAGGGGATGTTATAGTGGGCTACACCTTC.

The V gene is TRBV20-1, the J gene TRBJ1-1, with 11 bases matching TRBD1. Germline V gene lookup returns CDR1 DFQATT and CDR2 SNEGSKA (reference sequence). V lost 0 bases to trimming and J lost 8 bases; unmatched junction nucleotides: 8. The CDR3 totals 15 residues. The CDR3 protein is CSARDMRTGGMEAFF. The CDR3 coding sequence is TGCAGTGCTAGAGATATGAGGACAGGGGGCATGGAAGCTTTCTTT.